The clone carrying this TCR beta chain has a single count. There are 18 residues in the CDR3. CDR1 SGHNT and CDR2 YENEEA come from the germline V gene. V dropped 1 base and J dropped 2; count of bases not matched to a gene: 7. This sample is drawn from a study of blood T cell repertoires in COVID-19. Study-wide background: Recovery meant two consecutive negative NP/OP PCR tests, professional clearance, or resolved symptoms. PBMCs, B-cell-depleted T cells, or T cells provided the cDNA or gDNA that made up the material.

Recruitment covered 25 or so US areas and drew participants whose ages spanned roughly 18 to 89 years. Cohorts were determined from participant-reported clinical history. Clones were read by immunoSEQ multiplex PCR, and TCRdb kept only the in-frame ones, dropping some. Of fewer than 200,000 clones in the sample, about 86% were seen once. This TCR was recovered from a woman aged 40-49 years in a cohort exposed to, infected with or recovered from COVID-19 (not recorded which). The sequencing sample was made of PBMCs or T cells enriched from blood (not recorded which). The rearrangement links TRBV11-3 to TRBJ1-5; 11 bases agree with TRBD1. Here the CDR3 reads CASSLANRDRGGNQPQHF. The CDR3 DNA reads as TGTGCCAGCAGCTTAGCCAATCGGGACAGGGGGGGCAATCAGCCCCAGCATTTT.